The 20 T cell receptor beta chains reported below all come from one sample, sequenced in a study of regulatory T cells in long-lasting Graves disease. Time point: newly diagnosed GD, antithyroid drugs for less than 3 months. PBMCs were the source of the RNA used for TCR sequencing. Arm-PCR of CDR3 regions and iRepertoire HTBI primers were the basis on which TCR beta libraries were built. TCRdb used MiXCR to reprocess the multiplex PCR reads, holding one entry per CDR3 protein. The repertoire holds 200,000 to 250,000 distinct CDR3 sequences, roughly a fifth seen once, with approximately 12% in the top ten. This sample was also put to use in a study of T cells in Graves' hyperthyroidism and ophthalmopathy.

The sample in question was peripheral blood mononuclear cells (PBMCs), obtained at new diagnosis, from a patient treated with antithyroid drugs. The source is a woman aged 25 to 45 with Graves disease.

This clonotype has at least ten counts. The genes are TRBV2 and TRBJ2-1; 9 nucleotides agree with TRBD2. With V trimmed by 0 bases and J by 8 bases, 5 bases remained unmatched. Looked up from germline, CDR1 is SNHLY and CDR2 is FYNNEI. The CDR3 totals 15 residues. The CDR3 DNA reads TGTGCCAGCAGTGAAGCCGGCGGGAGGGCCTATGAGCAGTTCTTC. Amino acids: CASSEAGGRAYEQFF.

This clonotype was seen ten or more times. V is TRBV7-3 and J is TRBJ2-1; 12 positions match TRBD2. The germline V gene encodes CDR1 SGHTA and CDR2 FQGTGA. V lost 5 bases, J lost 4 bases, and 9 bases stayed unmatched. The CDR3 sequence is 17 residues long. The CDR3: CASSPQTSGGLYNEQFF. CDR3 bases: TGTGCCAGCAGCCCCCAGACTAGCGGGGGCCTATACAATGAGCAGTTCTTC.

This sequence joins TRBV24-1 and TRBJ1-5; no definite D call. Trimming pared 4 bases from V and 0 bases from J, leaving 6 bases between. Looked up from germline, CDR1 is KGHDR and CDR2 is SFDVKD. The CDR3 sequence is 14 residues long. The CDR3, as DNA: TGTGCCACCAGTGAGCGGAATAGCAATCAGCCCCAGCATTTT. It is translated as CATSERNSNQPQHF.

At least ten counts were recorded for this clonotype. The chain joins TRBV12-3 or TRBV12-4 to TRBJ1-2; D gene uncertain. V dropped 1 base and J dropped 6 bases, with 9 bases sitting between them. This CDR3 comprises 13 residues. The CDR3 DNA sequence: TGTGCCAGCAGTTTAGTGATTGCGGATGGCTACACCTTC. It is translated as CASSLVIADGYTF.

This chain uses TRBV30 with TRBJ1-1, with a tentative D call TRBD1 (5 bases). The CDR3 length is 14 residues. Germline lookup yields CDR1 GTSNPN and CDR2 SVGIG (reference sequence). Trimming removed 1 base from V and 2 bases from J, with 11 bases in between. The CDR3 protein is CAWSGSGLNTEAFF. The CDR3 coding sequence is TGTGCCTGGAGTGGATCGGGACTTAACACTGAAGCTTTCTTT. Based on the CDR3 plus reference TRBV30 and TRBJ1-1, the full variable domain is SQTIHQWPATLVQPVGSPLSLECTVEGTSNPNLYWYRQAAGRGLQLLFYSVGIGQISSEVPQNLSASRPQDRQFILSSKKLLLSDSGFYLCAWSGSGLNTEAFFGQGTRLTVV.

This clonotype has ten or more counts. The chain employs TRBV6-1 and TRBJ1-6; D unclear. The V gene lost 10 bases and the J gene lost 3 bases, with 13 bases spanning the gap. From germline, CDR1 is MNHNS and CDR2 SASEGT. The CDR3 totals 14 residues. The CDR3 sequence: CATIPAHYNSPLHF. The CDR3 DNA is TGTGCCACCATCCCAGCGCACTATAATTCACCCCTCCACTTT.

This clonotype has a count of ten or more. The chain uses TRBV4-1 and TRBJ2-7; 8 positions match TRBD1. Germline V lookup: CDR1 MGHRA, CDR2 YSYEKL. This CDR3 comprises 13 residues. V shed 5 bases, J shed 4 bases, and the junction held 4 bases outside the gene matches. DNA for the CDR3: TGCGCCAGCAGCTCAGGACAGGGATACGAGCAGTACTTC. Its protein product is CASSSGQGYEQYF.

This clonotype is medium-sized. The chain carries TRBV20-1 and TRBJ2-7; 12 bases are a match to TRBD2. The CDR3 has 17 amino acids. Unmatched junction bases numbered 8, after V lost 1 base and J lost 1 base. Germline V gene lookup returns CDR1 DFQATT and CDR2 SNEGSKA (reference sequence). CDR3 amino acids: CSARGSGTSGSSYEQYF. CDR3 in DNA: TGCAGTGCTAGAGGTTCCGGGACTAGCGGGTCTTCCTACGAGCAGTACTTC.

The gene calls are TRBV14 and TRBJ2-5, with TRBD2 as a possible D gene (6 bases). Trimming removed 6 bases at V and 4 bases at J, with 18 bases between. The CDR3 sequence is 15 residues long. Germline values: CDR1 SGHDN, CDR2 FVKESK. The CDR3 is CASSPPGLEGETQYF. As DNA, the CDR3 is TGTGCCAGCAGTCCTCCGGGACTCGAAGGAGAGACCCAGTACTTC.

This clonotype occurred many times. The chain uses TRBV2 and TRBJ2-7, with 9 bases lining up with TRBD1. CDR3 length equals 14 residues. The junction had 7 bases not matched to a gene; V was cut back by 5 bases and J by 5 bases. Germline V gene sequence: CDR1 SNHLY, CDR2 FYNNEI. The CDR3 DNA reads TGTGCCAGCAGTAAAGACAGGGGGTTCCACGAGCAGTACTTC. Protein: CASSKDRGFHEQYF.

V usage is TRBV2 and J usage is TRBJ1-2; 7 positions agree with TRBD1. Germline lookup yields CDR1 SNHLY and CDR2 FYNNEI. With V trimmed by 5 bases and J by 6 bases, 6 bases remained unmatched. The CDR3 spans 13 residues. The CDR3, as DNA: TGTGCCAGCAGTATACAGGGGATCGATGGCTACACCTTC. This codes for CASSIQGIDGYTF.

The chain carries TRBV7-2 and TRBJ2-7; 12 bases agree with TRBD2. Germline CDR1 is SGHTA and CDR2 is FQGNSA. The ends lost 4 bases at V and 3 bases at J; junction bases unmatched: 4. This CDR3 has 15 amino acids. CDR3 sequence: CASSSRTSGDYEQYF. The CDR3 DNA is TGTGCCAGCAGCTCAAGGACTAGCGGGGACTACGAGCAGTACTTC.

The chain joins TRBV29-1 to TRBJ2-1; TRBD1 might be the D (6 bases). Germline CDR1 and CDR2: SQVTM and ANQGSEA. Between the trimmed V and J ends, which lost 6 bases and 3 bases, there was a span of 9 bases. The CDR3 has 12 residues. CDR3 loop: CSVVDSYNEQFF. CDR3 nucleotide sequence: TGCAGCGTGGTGGACAGCTACAATGAGCAGTTCTTC.

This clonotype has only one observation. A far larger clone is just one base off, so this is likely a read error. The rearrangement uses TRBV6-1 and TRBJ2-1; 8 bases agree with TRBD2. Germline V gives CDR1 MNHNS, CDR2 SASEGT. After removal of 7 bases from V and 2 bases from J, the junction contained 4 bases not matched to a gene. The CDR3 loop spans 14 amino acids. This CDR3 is CASTPGLAYNEQFF. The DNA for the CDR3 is TGTGCCAGCACCCCGGGACTAGCCTACAATGAGCAGTTCTTC.

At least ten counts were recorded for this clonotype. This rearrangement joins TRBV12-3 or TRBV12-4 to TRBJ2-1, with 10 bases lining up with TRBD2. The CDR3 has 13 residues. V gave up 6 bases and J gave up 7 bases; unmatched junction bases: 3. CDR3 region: CASSLAGANEQFF. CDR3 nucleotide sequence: TGTGCCAGCAGCCTAGCGGGAGCTAATGAGCAGTTCTTC.

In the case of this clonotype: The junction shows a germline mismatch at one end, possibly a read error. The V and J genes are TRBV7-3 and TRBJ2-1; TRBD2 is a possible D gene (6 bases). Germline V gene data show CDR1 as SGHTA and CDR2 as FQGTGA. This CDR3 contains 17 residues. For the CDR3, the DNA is TGTGCCAGCAGCTTACACGGGGGACCTCTGGGCTACAATGAGCAGTCCTTC. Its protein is CASSLHGGPLGYNEQSF.

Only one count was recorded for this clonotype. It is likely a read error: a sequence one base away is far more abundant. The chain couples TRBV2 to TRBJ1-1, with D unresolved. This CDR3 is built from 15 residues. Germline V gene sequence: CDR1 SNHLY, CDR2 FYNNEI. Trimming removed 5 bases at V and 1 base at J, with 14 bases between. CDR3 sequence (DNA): TGTGCCAGCAGTCCCCGCCGGGCTTCGAACACTGAAGCTTTCTTT. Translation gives CASSPRRASNTEAFF.

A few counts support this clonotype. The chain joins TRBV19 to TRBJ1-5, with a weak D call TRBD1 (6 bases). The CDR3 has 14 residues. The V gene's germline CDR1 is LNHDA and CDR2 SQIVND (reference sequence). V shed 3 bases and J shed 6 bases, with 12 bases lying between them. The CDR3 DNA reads TGTGCCAGTAGTATCGATCAGGGGCCTCAGCCCCAGCATTTT. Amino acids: CASSIDQGPQPQHF.

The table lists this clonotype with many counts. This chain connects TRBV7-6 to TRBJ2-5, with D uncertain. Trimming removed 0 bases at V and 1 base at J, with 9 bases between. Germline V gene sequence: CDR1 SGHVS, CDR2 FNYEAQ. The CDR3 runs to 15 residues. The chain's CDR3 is CASSLAQEIQETQYF. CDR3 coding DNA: TGTGCCAGCAGCTTAGCGCAGGAAATCCAAGAGACCCAGTACTTC.

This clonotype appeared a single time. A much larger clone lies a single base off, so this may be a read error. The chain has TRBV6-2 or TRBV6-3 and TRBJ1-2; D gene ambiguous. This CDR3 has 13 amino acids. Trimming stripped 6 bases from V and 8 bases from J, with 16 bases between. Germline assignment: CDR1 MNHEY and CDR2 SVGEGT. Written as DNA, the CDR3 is TGTGCCAGCAGCTCTGGGAGGGAGAAGGGCTACACCTTC. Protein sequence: CASSSGREKGYTF.